Following are 21 T cell receptor beta chains from one sample sequenced in a study of post-analysis software for immune sequencing data. Unique molecular identifiers featured in each of the TCR beta cDNA libraries. TCRdb recomputed calls from the PCR reads with MiXCR, one row per CDR3 protein. Of 600,000 to 700,000 distinct CDR3 sequences in the sample, 59% are singletons; the top ten hold around 10%. Study-wide findings and caveats: TRBV5-6, TRBV5-1 and TRBV20-1 belonged to a set of a handful of TRBV segments that were more frequent in patients than controls.

No antigen is known for these receptors. Sequencing was performed on blood. These receptors all stem from a girl aged 2 to 10 with multiple sclerosis.

The chain carries TRBV12-3 or TRBV12-4 and TRBJ2-5; 8 bases map to TRBD2. J was trimmed by 4 bases and V by 10 bases; bases with no gene match: 11. CDR3 length equals 14 residues. CDR3 protein: CATGISGGGETQYF. The CDR3 bases are TGTGCCACCGGTATCAGCGGGGGCGGAGAGACCCAGTACTTC.

This clonotype was recorded a few times. The chain uses TRBV24-1 and TRBJ2-1; 8 nucleotides agree with TRBD2. V gave up 2 bases and J gave up 0 bases; unmatched junction bases: 2. Germline V gives CDR1 KGHDR, CDR2 SFDVKD. This CDR3 has 16 amino acids. CDR3 coding DNA: TGTGCCACCAGTGATTCCGGGACTAGCTCCTACAATGAGCAGTTCTTC. Amino acids: CATSDSGTSSYNEQFF.

This clonotype was detected a few times. This chain links TRBV12-3 or TRBV12-4 with TRBJ2-3; unclear D gene. CDR3 length equals 12 residues. Trimming removed 6 bases at V and 3 bases at J, with 7 bases between. The CDR3: CASSDTTDTQYF. The DNA for the CDR3 is TGTGCCAGCAGCGATACGACAGATACGCAGTATTTT.

V is TRBV6-1 and J is TRBJ1-5, with 7 nucleotides matching TRBD1. J lost 7 bases, V lost 10 bases, and 7 bases had no gene match. The CDR3 is 12 residues long. Germline-derived CDR1 and CDR2 are MNHNS and SASEGT. The CDR3 sequence: CANPQGGQPQHF. CDR3 DNA: TGTGCCAACCCCCAGGGGGGACAGCCCCAGCATTTT.

The chain recombines TRBV7-9 with TRBJ2-5, with TRBD2 matching 8 bases. The CDR3 totals 15 residues. V lost 8 bases to trimming and J lost 2 bases; unmatched junction nucleotides: 10. Looked up from germline, CDR1 is SEHNR and CDR2 is FQNEAQ (reference sequence). The CDR3 nucleotides are TGTGCCAGCCGAAGGGGGGTAGCGGGGCAAGAGACCCAGTACTTC. This encodes CASRRGVAGQETQYF.

The chain employs TRBV29-1 and TRBJ2-2, with unresolved D. V was pared by 6 bases and J by 2 bases, with 10 bases between. The CDR3 spans 13 residues. CDR1 and CDR2 (germline): SQVTM, ANQGSEA. DNA for the CDR3: TGCAGCGTCCTAGGCGATAACACCGGGGAGCTGTTTTTT. Translated: CSVLGDNTGELFF.

This rearrangement joins TRBV2 to TRBJ2-1; 12 positions agree with TRBD2. This CDR3 comprises 16 residues. CDR1 is SNHLY, CDR2 FYNNEI, per germline. The V segment lost 8 bases and the J segment 5 bases; nucleotides outside the gene matches: 10. Here the CDR3 DNA reads TGTGCCAGCCTAAAAGCGACTAGCGGGGGACACAATGAGCAGTTCTTC. Its translation: CASLKATSGGHNEQFF.

V and J are TRBV20-1 and TRBJ1-2, with unresolved D. Trimming cost V 6 bases and J 5 bases, with 10 bases left between them. The CDR3 has 11 amino acids. Germline lookup yields CDR1 DFQATT and CDR2 SNEGSKA (reference sequence). The CDR3 coding sequence is TGCAGTGCCCTAGAAGGGTATGGCTACACCTTC. It is translated as CSALEGYGYTF.

The chain carries TRBV20-1 and TRBJ2-4; TRBD1 might be the D (5 bases). CDR1 and CDR2 from the germline V gene are DFQATT and SNEGSKA (reference sequence). Trimming stripped 1 base from V and 6 bases from J, with 16 bases between. This CDR3 is 15 amino acids long. The chain's CDR3 is CSARAHAGYPNIQYF. The CDR3 coding sequence is TGCAGTGCTAGAGCCCATGCAGGGTATCCAAACATTCAGTACTTC.

CDR3 in amino acids: CSVEPREGYNEQFF. DNA of the CDR3: TGCAGCGTTGAACCTCGGGAGGGCTACAATGAGCAGTTCTTC. V usage is TRBV29-1 and J usage is TRBJ2-1; 8 positions agree with TRBD2. CDR1 SQVTM and CDR2 ANQGSEA come from the germline V gene. The V gene end was trimmed by 2 bases and the J gene end by 3 bases; junction bases not matched to a gene: 3. The CDR3 sequence is 14 residues long.

The J gene is TRBJ2-1, the V gene TRBV5-1; D ambiguous. Between the trimmed V and J ends, which lost 1 base and 9 bases, there was a span of 11 bases. The CDR3 loop spans 13 amino acids. Germline values: CDR1 SGHRS, CDR2 YFSETQ. CDR3 bases: TGCGCCAGCAGCTTGAGTCAGGTTACTGAGCAGTTCTTC. Protein product: CASSLSQVTEQFF. The whole variable domain, remainder taken from reference TRBV5-1 and TRBJ2-1, is KAGVTQTPRYLIKTRGQQVTLSCSPISGHRSVSWYQQTPGQGLQFLFEYFSETQRNKGNFPGRFSGRQFSNSRSEMNVSTLELGDSALYLCASSLSQVTEQFFGPGTRLTVL.

The rearrangement joins TRBV6-6 to TRBJ2-1; the D gene is possibly TRBD1 (6 bases). The CDR3 extends over 15 amino acids. Trimming removed 2 bases from V and 1 base from J, with 9 bases in between. Germline CDR1 reads MNHNY; CDR2 reads SVGAGI (reference sequence). CDR3 amino acids: CASSYETGSYNEQFF. CDR3 DNA sequence: TGTGCCAGCAGTTACGAGACAGGTTCCTACAATGAGCAGTTCTTC.

The V gene is TRBV5-1, the J gene TRBJ2-2; the match to TRBD2 covers 11 bases. The CDR3 spans 16 residues. The germline gives CDR1 SGHRS, CDR2 YFSETQ. The junction had 5 bases not matched to a gene; V was cut back by 2 bases and J by 5 bases. CDR3 DNA sequence: TGCGCCAGCAGCTTTTTTGGGACTAGCGGAACCGGGGAGCTGTTTTTT. It specifies CASSFFGTSGTGELFF.

In its sample, this clonotype was seen a few times. The V call is TRBV11-2, the J call TRBJ2-5; either TRBD1 or TRBD2 may fit D (6 bases each). The DNA end lines up better with TRBJ2-7; the J call may be wrong. The CDR3 extends over 15 amino acids. Germline V gives CDR1 SGHAT, CDR2 FQNNGV. The CDR3 here is CASSLEAGRGYEQYF. CDR3 bases: TGTGCCAGCAGCTTAGAAGCGGGCAGGGGCTACGAGCAGTACTTC.

This sequence joins TRBV20-1 and TRBJ2-5; 11 bases are shared with TRBD2. Losses at the gene ends were 5 bases for V and 11 bases for J; bases not matched to a gene: 13. This CDR3 is 14 amino acids long. Germline V gives CDR1 DFQATT, CDR2 SNEGSKA (reference sequence). The CDR3 is CSAGLLAGGGEQYF. CDR3 DNA: TGCAGTGCTGGCCTCCTAGCGGGAGGAGGTGAGCAGTACTTC.

This chain uses TRBV7-9 with TRBJ2-7, with no clear D. The CDR3 extends over 13 amino acids. Germline V gives CDR1 SEHNR, CDR2 FQNEAQ (reference sequence). The V end was cut by 1 base, the J end by 3 bases, with 7 bases between. CDR3 loop: CASSLGANYEQYF. As DNA, the CDR3 is TGTGCCAGCAGCTTAGGAGCCAACTACGAGCAGTACTTC.

V is TRBV7-9 and J is TRBJ2-1, with a tentative D call TRBD1 (5 bases). Germline V gene lookup returns CDR1 SEHNR and CDR2 FQNEAQ (reference sequence). The CDR3 covers 16 residues. Deletions cut 5 bases from V and 0 bases from J, with 14 bases between. Here the CDR3 reads CASSPPRGSSYNEQFF. The CDR3 DNA sequence: TGTGCCAGCAGCCCTCCTAGGGGAAGCTCCTACAATGAGCAGTTCTTC.

The chain joins TRBV20-1 to TRBJ2-5, with D uncertain. TRBJ2-7 matches the DNA end more closely, so the J call is doubtful. Germline CDR1 and CDR2: DFQATT and SNEGSKA (reference sequence). This CDR3 comprises 12 residues. The CDR3 nucleotides read TGCAGTGCTAGAGAGCTACCACACGAGCAGTACTTC. It is translated as CSARELPHEQYF.

The chain couples TRBV11-1 to TRBJ2-5, with TRBD2 matching 9 bases. The germline V gene has CDR1 SGHAT and CDR2 FQDESV (reference sequence). Unmatched junction bases numbered 7, after V lost 4 bases and J lost 4 bases. The CDR3 length is 15 residues. The CDR3 is CASSWGREGPETQYF. CDR3 bases: TGTGCCAGCAGCTGGGGGCGGGAGGGCCCAGAGACCCAGTACTTC.

The J gene is TRBJ2-3, the V gene TRBV6-5; tentative D call: TRBD2 (6 bases). V was clipped by 6 bases and J by 0 bases, with 13 bases between them. Germline V gene data show CDR1 as MNHEY and CDR2 as SVGAGI. CDR3 length: 15 residues. The CDR3 loop is CASSPSDSSTDTQYF. The CDR3 DNA reads as TGTGCCAGCAGCCCTAGCGATTCTAGCACAGATACGCAGTATTTT.

The V gene is TRBV20-1, the J gene TRBJ2-5, with 9 bases fitting TRBD1. J was trimmed by 5 bases and V by 4 bases; bases with no gene match: 5. The CDR3 consists of 13 residues. Germline loops: CDR1 DFQATT, CDR2 SNEGSKA (reference sequence). The CDR3 loop is CSANRGHLETQYF. The CDR3 coding sequence is TGCAGTGCTAACAGGGGGCACTTGGAGACCCAGTACTTC.